Each of the 14 T cell receptor beta chains below was sequenced from the same sample in a study of cytomegalovirus exposure and HLA in healthy donors. Primers for the PCR totalled 60 Vbeta and 13 Jbeta. The data were produced by immunoSEQ multiplex PCR, yet TCRdb's version contains in-frame clones alone and is incomplete. The sample consists of under 200,000 clones, about 80% of them appearing once. Source material: PBMCs. Source of these receptors: a woman aged 45-60 years in good health and CMV-seropositive.

The chain recombines TRBV7-8 with TRBJ2-1; D is unresolved. Germline loops: CDR1 SGHVS, CDR2 FQNEAQ. V was cut by 4 bases and J by 6 bases, with 16 bases left in between. CDR3 length equals 15 residues. CDR3 region: CASSSPDSLGNEQFF. For the CDR3, the DNA is TGTGCCAGCAGCTCACCTGACTCCCTCGGCAATGAGCAGTTCTTC.

A note on this clone: An end of the junction differs from the germline gene, which may be a read error. The CDR3 nucleotides are TGTGCTAGCAGCCGTGGGGGGACGGAGCAGTTCTTC. It yields the protein CASSRGGTEQFF. This chain joins TRBV7-7 and TRBJ2-1, with a weak D call TRBD2 (6 bases). Per the germline V gene, CDR1 is SSHAT and CDR2 is FNYEAQ (reference sequence). The CDR3 has 12 amino acids.

The rearrangement uses TRBV29-1 and TRBJ2-2; D possibly corresponds to TRBD1 (6 bases). The V and J ends lost 7 bases and 4 bases respectively, with 10 bases between them. Germline V gives CDR1 SQVTM, CDR2 ANQGSEA. CDR3 size: 12 residues. Written as DNA, the CDR3 is TGCAGCGGCCACAGGGCCACCGGGGAGCTGTTTTTT. Protein sequence: CSGHRATGELFF.

The chain combines TRBV25-1 with TRBJ2-2, with D perhaps TRBD1 (6 bases). The V and J ends lost 3 bases and 0 bases respectively, with 14 bases between them. Germline CDR1 reads MGHDK; CDR2 reads SYGVNS. The CDR3 sequence is 17 residues long. This chain's CDR3 is CASSDVLQGPNTGELFF. CDR3 bases: TGTGCCAGCAGTGACGTCCTGCAGGGGCCGAACACCGGGGAGCTGTTTTTT.

As concerns this clone: The junction and the germline gene differ at one end; a read error may be behind it. The rearrangement uses TRBV19 and TRBJ1-5; D is perhaps TRBD1 (6 bases). The CDR3 runs 15 residues. Germline V CDR1 and CDR2: LNHDA, SQIVND (reference sequence). CDR3 DNA: TGTGCCAGTAGTTTCCGGGACACATTAAATCGGCCCCAGCATTTT. Translated, it gives CASSFRDTLNRPQHF.

The J gene is TRBJ1-2, the V gene TRBV4-2; D unresolved. Germline CDR1 reads LGHNA; CDR2 reads YNFKEQ. Deletions cut 1 base from V and 4 bases from J, with 16 bases between. CDR3 length equals 16 residues. CDR3 sequence reads: CASSQANPQASYGYTF. DNA of the CDR3: TGTGCCAGCAGCCAAGCCAACCCCCAGGCCTCCTATGGCTACACCTTC.

In this sample, this clone turned up a few times. The rearrangement joins TRBV5-4 to TRBJ2-2; D not certain. In germline, CDR1 is SGHNT, CDR2 YYREEE (reference sequence). CDR3 size: 15 residues. V was cut by 0 bases and J by 1 base, with 7 bases left in between. The CDR3 region is CASSLGGLNTGELFF. The DNA of the CDR3 is TGTGCCAGCAGCTTGGGCGGATTGAACACCGGGGAGCTGTTTTTT.

This clone occurred a few times. V is TRBV28 and J is TRBJ1-2, with unresolved D. Germline lookup yields CDR1 MDHEN and CDR2 SYDVKM. The V end was cut by 5 bases, the J end by 5 bases, with 9 bases between. The CDR3 length is 12 residues. The CDR3 sequence: CASSDSVYGYTF. In nucleotides, the CDR3 is TGTGCCAGCAGTGACTCCGTATATGGCTACACCTTC.

This clone was observed a handful of times. CDR3 protein: CASSPQPGQGTGELFF. CDR3 nucleotides: TGTGCCAGCAGCCCACAACCGGGACAGGGAACCGGGGAGCTGTTTTTT. The V and J genes are TRBV11-2 and TRBJ2-2, with 9 bases lining up with TRBD1. Germline V gene lookup returns CDR1 SGHAT and CDR2 FQNNGV. V dropped 5 bases and J dropped 5; count of bases not matched to a gene: 9. The CDR3 has 16 residues. Full variable domain (outside the CDR3, taken from reference TRBV11-2 and TRBJ2-2): EAGVAQSPRYKIIEKRQSVAFWCNPISGHATLYWYQQILGQGPKLLIQFQNNGVVDDSQLPKDRFSAERLKGVDSTLKIQPAKLEDSAVYLCASSPQPGQGTGELFFGEGSRLTVL.

The chain's CDR3 is CASSLAGRGETQYF. The CDR3 nucleotides read TGTGCCAGCAGCTTAGCAGGCAGGGGAGAGACCCAGTACTTC. V usage is TRBV7-2 and J usage is TRBJ2-5; possibly TRBD1 for D (6 bases). Trimming took 0 bases from V and 4 from J, leaving 9 bases between them. CDR1 and CDR2 from the germline V gene are SGHTA and FQGNSA. The length of the CDR3 is 14 residues.

V usage is TRBV6-5 and J usage is TRBJ2-3; TRBD2 matches at 9 bases. The CDR3 is made up of 16 amino acids. V trimming: 3 bases; J trimming: 2 bases; junction bases outside the gene matches: 6. Germline V CDR1 and CDR2: MNHEY, SVGAGI. The CDR3 DNA follows: TGTGCCAGCAGTTATGGTTTAGCGGGAGCCACAGATACGCAGTATTTT. Its protein is CASSYGLAGATDTQYF.

The gene calls are TRBV28 and TRBJ1-1; 10 positions agree with TRBD1. J lost 3 bases, V lost 3 bases, and 10 bases had no gene match. This CDR3 is built from 17 residues. Germline V lookup: CDR1 MDHEN, CDR2 SYDVKM. CDR3: CASSFLGTGEKDTEAFF. In nucleotides, the CDR3 is TGTGCCAGCAGTTTTTTGGGGACAGGGGAGAAGGACACTGAAGCTTTCTTT. The complete variable domain, with remaining parts taken from reference TRBV28 and TRBJ1-1, reads DVKVTQSSRYLVKRTGEKVFLECVQDMDHENMFWYRQDPGLGLRLIYFSYDVKMKEKGDIPEGYSVSREKKERFSLILESASTNQTSMYLCASSFLGTGEKDTEAFFGQGTRLTVV.

Of note for this clone: Other DNA sequences in this specimen translate into the identical CDR3. The chain uses TRBV9 and TRBJ2-7; the match to TRBD1 covers 9 bases. Trimming at V came to 4 bases and at J to 0 bases, leaving 8 bases not matched to a gene. The CDR3 sequence is 16 residues long. Germline CDR1 SGDLS, CDR2 YYNGEE. The CDR3, as DNA: TGTGCCAGCAGCCCCCACGGGACAGGGACCTCCTACGAGCAGTACTTC. Translating it yields CASSPHGTGTSYEQYF. The complete variable domain, with remaining parts taken from reference TRBV9 and TRBJ2-7, reads DSGVTQTPKHLITATGQRVTLRCSPRSGDLSVYWYQQSLDQGLQFLIQYYNGEERAKGNILERFSAQQFPDLHSELNLSSLELGDSALYFCASSPHGTGTSYEQYFGPGTRLTVT.

This chain connects TRBV20-1 to TRBJ1-2; D remains ambiguous. Per germline, CDR1 DFQATT and CDR2 SNEGSKA (reference sequence). Trimming removed 6 bases from V and 8 bases from J, with 13 bases in between. This CDR3 spans 11 amino acids. CDR3 in amino acids: CSAPGVWGYTF. As DNA, the CDR3 is TGCAGTGCCCCGGGAGTCTGGGGCTACACCTTC.